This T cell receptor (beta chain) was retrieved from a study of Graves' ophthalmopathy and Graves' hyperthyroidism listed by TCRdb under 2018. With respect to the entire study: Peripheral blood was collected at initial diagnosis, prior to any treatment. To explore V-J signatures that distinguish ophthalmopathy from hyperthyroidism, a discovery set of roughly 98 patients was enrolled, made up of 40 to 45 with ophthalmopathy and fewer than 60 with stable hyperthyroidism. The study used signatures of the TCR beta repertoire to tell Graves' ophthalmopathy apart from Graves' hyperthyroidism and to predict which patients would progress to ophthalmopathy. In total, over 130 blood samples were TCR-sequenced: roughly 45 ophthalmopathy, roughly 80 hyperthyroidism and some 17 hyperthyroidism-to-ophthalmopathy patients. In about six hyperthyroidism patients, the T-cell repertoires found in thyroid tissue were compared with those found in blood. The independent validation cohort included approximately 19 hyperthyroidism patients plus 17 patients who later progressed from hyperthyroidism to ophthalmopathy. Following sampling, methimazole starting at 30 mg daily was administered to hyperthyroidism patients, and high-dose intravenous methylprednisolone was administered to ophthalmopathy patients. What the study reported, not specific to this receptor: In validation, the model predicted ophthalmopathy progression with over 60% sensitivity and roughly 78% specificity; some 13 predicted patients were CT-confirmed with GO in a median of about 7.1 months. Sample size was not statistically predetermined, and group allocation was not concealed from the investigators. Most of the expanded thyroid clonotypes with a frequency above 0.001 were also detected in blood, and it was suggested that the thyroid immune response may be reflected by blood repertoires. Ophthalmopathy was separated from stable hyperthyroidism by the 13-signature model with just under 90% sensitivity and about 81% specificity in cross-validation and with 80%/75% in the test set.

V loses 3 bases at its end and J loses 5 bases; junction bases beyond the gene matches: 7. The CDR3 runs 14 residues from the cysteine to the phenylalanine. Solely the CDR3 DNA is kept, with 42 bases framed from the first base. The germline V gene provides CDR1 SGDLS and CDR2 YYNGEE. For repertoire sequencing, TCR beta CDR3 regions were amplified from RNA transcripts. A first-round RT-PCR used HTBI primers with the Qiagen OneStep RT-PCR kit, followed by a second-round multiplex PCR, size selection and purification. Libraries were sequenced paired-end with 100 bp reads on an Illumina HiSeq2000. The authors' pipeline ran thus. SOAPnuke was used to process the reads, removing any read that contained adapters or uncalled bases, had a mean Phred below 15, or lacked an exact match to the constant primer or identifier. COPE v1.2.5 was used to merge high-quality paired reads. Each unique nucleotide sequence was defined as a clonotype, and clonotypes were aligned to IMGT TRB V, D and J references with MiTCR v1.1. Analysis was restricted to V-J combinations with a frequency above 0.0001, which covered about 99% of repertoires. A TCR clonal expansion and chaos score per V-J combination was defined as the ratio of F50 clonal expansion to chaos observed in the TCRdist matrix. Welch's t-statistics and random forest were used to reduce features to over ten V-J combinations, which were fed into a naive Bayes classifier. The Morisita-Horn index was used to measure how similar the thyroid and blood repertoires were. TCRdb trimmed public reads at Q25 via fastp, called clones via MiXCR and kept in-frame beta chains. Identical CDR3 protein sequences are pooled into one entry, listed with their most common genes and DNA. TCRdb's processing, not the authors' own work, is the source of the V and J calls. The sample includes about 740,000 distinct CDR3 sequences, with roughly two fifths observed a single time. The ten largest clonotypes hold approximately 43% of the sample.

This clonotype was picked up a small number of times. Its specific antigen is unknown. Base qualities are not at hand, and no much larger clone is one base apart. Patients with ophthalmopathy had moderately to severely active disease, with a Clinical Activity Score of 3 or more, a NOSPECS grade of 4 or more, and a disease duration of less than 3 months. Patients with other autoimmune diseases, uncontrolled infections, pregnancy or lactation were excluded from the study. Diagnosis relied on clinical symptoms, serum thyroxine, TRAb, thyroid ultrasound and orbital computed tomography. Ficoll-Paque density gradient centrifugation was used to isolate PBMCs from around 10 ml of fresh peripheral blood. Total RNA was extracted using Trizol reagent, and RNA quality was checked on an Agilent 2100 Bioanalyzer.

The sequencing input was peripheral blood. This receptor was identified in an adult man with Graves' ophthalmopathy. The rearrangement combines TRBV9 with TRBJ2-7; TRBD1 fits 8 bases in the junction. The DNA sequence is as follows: TGTGCCAGCAGCGCCGACAGGGGCCCCGACGAGCAGTACTTC. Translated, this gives CASSADRGPDEQYF.